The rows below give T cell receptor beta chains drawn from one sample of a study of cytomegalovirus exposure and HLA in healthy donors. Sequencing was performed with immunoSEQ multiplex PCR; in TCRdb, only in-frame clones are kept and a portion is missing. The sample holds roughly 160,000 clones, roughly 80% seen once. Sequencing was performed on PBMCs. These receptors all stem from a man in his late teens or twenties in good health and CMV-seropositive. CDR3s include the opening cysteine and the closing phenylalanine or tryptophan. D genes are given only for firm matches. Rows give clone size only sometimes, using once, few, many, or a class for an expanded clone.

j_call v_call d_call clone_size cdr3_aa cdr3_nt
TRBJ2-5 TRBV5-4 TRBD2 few CASSLRLAGHQETQYF TGTGCCAGCAGCTTGCGGCTAGCGGGGCACCAAGAGACCCAGTACTTC
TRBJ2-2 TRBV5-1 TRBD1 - CASSSWTGTTGELFF TGCGCCAGCAGCTCCTGGACAGGGACCACCGGGGAGCTGTTTTTT
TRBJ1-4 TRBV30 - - CATSGGLGQKLFF TGTGCTACATCGGGGGGGCTTGGACAAAAACTGTTTTTT
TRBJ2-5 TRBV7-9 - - CASSLQGFGETQYF TGTGCCAGCAGCTTACAGGGTTTTGGAGAGACCCAGTACTTC
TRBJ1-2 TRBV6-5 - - CASSYAGAGGYTF TGTGCCAGCAGTTACGCAGGGGCGGGTGGCTACACCTTC
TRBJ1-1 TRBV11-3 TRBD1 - CASSASGAGGTEAFF TGTGCCAGCAGCGCTAGTGGCGCAGGGGGCACTGAAGCTTTCTTT
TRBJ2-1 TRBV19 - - CASSKVPGMTNYNEQFF TGTGCCAGTAGTAAGGTCCCAGGGATGACAAACTACAATGAGCAGTTCTTC
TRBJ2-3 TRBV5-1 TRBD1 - CASSTGQGTDTQYF TGCGCCAGCAGCACCGGACAGGGGACAGATACGCAGTATTTT
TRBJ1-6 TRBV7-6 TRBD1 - CASSPTGAPLHF TGTGCCAGCAGCCCAACAGGGGCACCCCTCCACTTT
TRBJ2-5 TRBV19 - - CASRTQGQETQYF TGTGCCAGTAGGACACAGGGACAAGAGACCCAGTACTTC
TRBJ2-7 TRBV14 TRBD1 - CASSQEPRTGSYEQYF TGTGCCAGCAGCCAAGAACCGAGGACAGGCTCCTACGAGCAGTACTTC
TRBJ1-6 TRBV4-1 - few CASSQGMGAKGSPLHF TGCGCCAGCAGCCAAGGGATGGGGGCAAAAGGTTCACCCCTCCACTTT
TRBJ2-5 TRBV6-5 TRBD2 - CASSSSGGPSSTQYF TGTGCCAGCAGCTCTAGCGGGGGCCCCTCGTCGACCCAGTACTTC
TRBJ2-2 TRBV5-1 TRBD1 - CASSRGTANTGELFF TGCGCCAGCAGCCGAGGGACAGCCAACACCGGGGAGCTGTTTTTT
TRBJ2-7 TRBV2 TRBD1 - CASRGTGASSSYEQYF TGTGCCAGCAGGGGGACAGGGGCAAGCAGCTCCTACGAGCAGTACTTC
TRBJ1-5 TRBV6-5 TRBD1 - CASGQDHGNQPQHF TGTGCCAGCGGACAGGACCATGGCAATCAGCCCCAGCATTTT
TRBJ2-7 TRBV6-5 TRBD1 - CASSRTGLYEQYF TGTGCCAGCAGTCGGACAGGATTATACGAGCAGTACTTC
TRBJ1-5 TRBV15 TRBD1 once CATSRQKGGQPQHF TGTGCCACCAGCAGACAAAAAGGGGGCCAGCCCCAGCATTTT
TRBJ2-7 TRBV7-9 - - CASSGGTVEQYF TGTGCCAGCAGCGGGGGGACAGTCGAGCAGTACTTC
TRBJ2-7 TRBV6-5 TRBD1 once CASSPPTGAYEQYF TGTGCCAGCAGTCCCCCCACAGGGGCCTACGAGCAGTACTTC
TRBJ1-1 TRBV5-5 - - CARPPQVTVEAFF TGTGCCAGGCCCCCCCAAGTGACAGTCGAAGCTTTCTTT
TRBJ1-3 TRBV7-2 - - CASSNGVSGNTIYF TGTGCCAGCAGCAACGGAGTTTCTGGAAACACCATATATTTT
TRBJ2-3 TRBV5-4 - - CASSLVGEISDTQYF TGTGCCAGCAGCTTGGTGGGAGAGATCTCGGATACGCAGTATTTT
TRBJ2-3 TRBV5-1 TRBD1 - CASRSLGQGTADTQYF TGCGCCAGCAGATCACTAGGACAGGGTACCGCAGATACGCAGTATTTT
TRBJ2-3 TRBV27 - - CASSAFGLSTDTQYF TGTGCCAGCAGTGCTTTCGGGTTAAGCACAGATACGCAGTATTTT
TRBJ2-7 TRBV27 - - CASSPGGPYEQYF TGTGCCAGCAGCCCTGGAGGGCCCTACGAGCAGTACTTC
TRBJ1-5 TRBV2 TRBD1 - CASTGQGQPQHF TGTGCCAGCACTGGACAGGGTCAGCCCCAGCATTTT
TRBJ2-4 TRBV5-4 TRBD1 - CASSAGQGTHKNIQYF TGTGCCAGCAGCGCCGGACAGGGCACCCACAAAAACATTCAGTACTTC
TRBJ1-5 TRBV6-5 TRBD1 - CASRTGNQPQHF TGTGCCAGCAGGACAGGGAATCAGCCCCAGCATTTT
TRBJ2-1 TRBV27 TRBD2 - CASSLIRAGGPKDNNEQFF TGTGCCAGCAGTTTAATCAGGGCGGGAGGGCCTAAGGATAACAATGAGCAGTTCTTC
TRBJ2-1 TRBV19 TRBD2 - CASSSLPGGNSEQFF TGTGCCAGTAGTTCCCTCCCGGGAGGGAACAGTGAGCAGTTCTTC
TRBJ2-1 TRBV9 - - CASSVAGTFSYNEQFF TGTGCCAGCAGCGTAGCCGGGACTTTCTCCTACAATGAGCAGTTCTTC
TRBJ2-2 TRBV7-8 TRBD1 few CASSLGDRVATTGELFF TGTGCCAGCAGCTTAGGGGACAGGGTCGCGACCACCGGGGAGCTGTTTTTT
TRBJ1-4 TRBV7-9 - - CASSYGLATNEKLFF TGTGCCAGCAGCTACGGACTAGCAACTAATGAAAAACTGTTTTTT
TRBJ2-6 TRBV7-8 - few CASSLGTRSGANGLTF TGTGCCAGCAGCTTAGGCACCCGCTCTGGGGCCAACGGCCTGACTTTC
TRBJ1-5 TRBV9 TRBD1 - CASSPGTGYGNQPQHF TGTGCCAGCAGCCCCGGGACAGGGTATGGCAATCAGCCCCAGCATTTT
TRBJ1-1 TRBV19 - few CASNYNAGNTEAFF TGTGCCAGTAATTATAATGCGGGGAACACTGAAGCTTTCTTT
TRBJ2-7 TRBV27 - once CASRRGLVYEQYF TGTGCCAGCCGCAGGGGCCTGGTGTACGAGCAGTACTTC
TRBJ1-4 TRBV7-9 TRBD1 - CSNRTHRTGANEKLFF TGTTCCAACAGAACCCACCGGACAGGGGCTAATGAAAAACTGTTTTTT
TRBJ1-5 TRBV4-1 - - CASSQEERGSQPQHF TGCGCCAGCAGCCAAGAGGAGAGGGGGTCTCAGCCCCAGCATTTT
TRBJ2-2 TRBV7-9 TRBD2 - CASSLAKSGDYHGELFF TGTGCCAGCAGCTTAGCGAAGAGCGGGGACTATCATGGGGAGCTGTTTTTT
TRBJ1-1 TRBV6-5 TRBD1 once CATNRDRGPTEAFF TGTGCCACCAACCGGGACAGGGGTCCAACTGAAGCTTTCTTT
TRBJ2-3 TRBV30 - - CAWSSQRVSTDTQYF TGTGCCTGGAGTTCTCAGCGGGTCAGCACAGATACGCAGTATTTT
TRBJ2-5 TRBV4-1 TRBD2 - CATGGAGGETQYF TGCGCCACCGGGGGAGCGGGAGGAGAGACCCAGTACTTC
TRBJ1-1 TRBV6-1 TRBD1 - CASSDPRQGVMLGAFF TGTGCCAGCAGTGACCCCCGACAGGGGGTCATGCTAGGAGCTTTCTTT
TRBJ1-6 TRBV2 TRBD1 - CASSMGQGLSNSPLHF TGTGCCAGCAGTATGGGACAGGGGCTTTCAAATTCACCCCTCCACTTT
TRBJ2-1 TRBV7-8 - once CASSSRLVTTYNEQFF TGTGCCAGCAGCTCCCGACTAGTAACCACCTACAATGAGCAGTTCTTC
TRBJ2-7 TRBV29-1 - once CSVEDGQSYEQYF TGCAGCGTTGAAGATGGGCAGTCCTACGAGCAGTACTTC
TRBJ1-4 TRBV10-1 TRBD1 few CASSESTGTGYEKLFF TGCGCCAGCAGTGAGTCAACCGGGACAGGGTACGAAAAACTGTTTTTT
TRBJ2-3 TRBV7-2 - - CASTRSGLGDTDTQYF TGTGCCAGCACCCGAAGCGGGCTAGGCGACACAGATACGCAGTATTTT
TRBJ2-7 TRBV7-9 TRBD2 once CASSLRAGGVYEQYF TGTGCCAGCAGCCTTCGGGCGGGAGGCGTCTACGAGCAGTACTTC
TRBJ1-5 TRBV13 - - CASSFRGKGQPQHF TGTGCCAGCAGCTTCAGGGGCAAGGGCCAGCCCCAGCATTTT
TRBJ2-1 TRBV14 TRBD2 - CASSLLAGGYNEQFF TGTGCCAGCAGCCTACTAGCGGGAGGATACAATGAGCAGTTCTTC
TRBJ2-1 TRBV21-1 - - CASSIRDRADGKQFF TGTGCCAGCAGCATCCGGGACAGAGCGGATGGGAAGCAGTTCTTC
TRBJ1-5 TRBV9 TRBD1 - CASSEGTGEYSNQPQHF TGTGCCAGCAGCGAGGGGACAGGGGAATATAGCAATCAGCCCCAGCATTTT
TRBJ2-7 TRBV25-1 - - CASSGTASSYEQYF TGTGCCAGCAGTGGCACAGCCAGCTCCTACGAGCAGTACTTC